This is a list of T cell receptor beta chains from one sample in a study of radiation and T cells in renal cell carcinoma. Clones were read by immunoSEQ multiplex PCR, and TCRdb kept only the in-frame ones, dropping some. This table holds roughly 120,000 clones, about four fifths found once. The sample consisted of blood, taken from a patient whose treatment included radiotherapy and nephrectomy. The receptor set was obtained from a woman aged 55-69 years with renal cell carcinoma. Each CDR3 is given with its conserved first and last residue. Fields, in order: J gene, D gene, V gene, clone size, CDR3 protein, CDR3 DNA. A D gene is named only where the DNA matches it firmly. Rows give clone size only sometimes, using once, few, many, or a class for an expanded clone.

j_gene: TRBJ2-7; d_gene: .; v_gene: TRBV25-1; abundance: .; CDR3aa: CASGQSDWGAYEQYF; CDR3nt: TGTGCCAGCGGACAATCGGACTGGGGGGCCTACGAGCAGTACTTC
j_gene: TRBJ2-5; d_gene: .; v_gene: TRBV10-3; abundance: .; CDR3aa: CAISAQQETQYF; CDR3nt: TGTGCCATCAGTGCGCAACAAGAGACCCAGTACTTC
j_gene: TRBJ1-1; d_gene: .; v_gene: TRBV16; abundance: .; CDR3aa: CASSQSGSLNTEAFF; CDR3nt: TGTGCCAGCAGCCAATCAGGGTCTCTGAACACTGAAGCTTTCTTT
j_gene: TRBJ1-1; d_gene: TRBD1; v_gene: TRBV5-8; abundance: .; CDR3aa: CASSPGQGVRGTEAFF; CDR3nt: TGTGCCAGCAGCCCGGGACAGGGGGTACGGGGGACTGAAGCTTTCTTT
j_gene: TRBJ2-1; d_gene: .; v_gene: TRBV6-5; abundance: .; CDR3aa: CASRDSNNEQFF; CDR3nt: TGTGCCAGCAGGGACTCCAACAATGAGCAGTTCTTC
j_gene: TRBJ1-2; d_gene: .; v_gene: TRBV10-3; abundance: .; CDR3aa: CAISDSPGGEGYTF; CDR3nt: TGTGCCATCAGTGATAGCCCAGGAGGCGAGGGCTACACCTTC
j_gene: TRBJ2-5; d_gene: TRBD1; v_gene: TRBV9; abundance: .; CDR3aa: CASSVAGTGYETQYF; CDR3nt: TGTGCCAGCAGCGTAGCAGGGACAGGGTATGAGACCCAGTACTTC
j_gene: TRBJ1-1; d_gene: .; v_gene: TRBV15; abundance: many; CDR3aa: CATSRVARANTEAFF; CDR3nt: TGTGCCACCAGCAGAGTAGCGCGGGCGAACACTGAAGCTTTCTTT
j_gene: TRBJ2-7; d_gene: .; v_gene: TRBV10-2; abundance: once; CDR3aa: CASGAVSATYEQYF; CDR3nt: TGCGCCAGCGGAGCGGTAAGTGCCACCTACGAGCAGTACTTC
j_gene: TRBJ1-1; d_gene: .; v_gene: TRBV4-2; abundance: .; CDR3aa: CASSQTGGDTEAFF; CDR3nt: TGTGCCAGCAGCCAAACCGGGGGGGACACTGAAGCTTTCTTT
j_gene: TRBJ1-3; d_gene: .; v_gene: TRBV5-1; abundance: .; CDR3aa: CASSPQAALSSGNTIYF; CDR3nt: TGCGCCAGCAGTCCCCAGGCAGCCCTTAGCTCTGGAAACACCATATATTTT
j_gene: TRBJ2-5; d_gene: .; v_gene: TRBV7-2; abundance: .; CDR3aa: CASSITGPLLTETQYF; CDR3nt: TGTGCCAGCAGCATTACAGGGCCCTTACTGACAGAGACCCAGTACTTC
j_gene: TRBJ2-3; d_gene: .; v_gene: TRBV7-2; abundance: .; CDR3aa: CASSLQGSTLDTQYF; CDR3nt: TGTGCCAGCAGCTTACAGGGGTCGACCTTAGATACGCAGTATTTT
j_gene: TRBJ1-3; d_gene: .; v_gene: TRBV5-5; abundance: once; CDR3aa: CASGTSGNTIYF; CDR3nt: TGTGCCAGCGGGACATCTGGAAACACCATATATTTT
j_gene: TRBJ2-4; d_gene: TRBD2; v_gene: TRBV4-3; abundance: .; CDR3aa: CASSRDRGGNIQYF; CDR3nt: TGCGCCAGCAGCCGGGACCGGGGGGGAAACATTCAGTACTTC
j_gene: TRBJ2-5; d_gene: .; v_gene: TRBV18; abundance: .; CDR3aa: CASSEGVQETQYF; CDR3nt: TGTGCCAGCTCGGAGGGGGTCCAAGAGACCCAGTACTTC
j_gene: TRBJ2-7; d_gene: TRBD2; v_gene: TRBV11-3; abundance: .; CDR3aa: CASSHGGAGIYEQYF; CDR3nt: TGTGCCAGCAGCCACGGGGGGGCCGGTATCTACGAGCAGTACTTC
j_gene: TRBJ1-6; d_gene: .; v_gene: TRBV6-1; abundance: .; CDR3aa: CASIIVGHHNSPLHF; CDR3nt: TGTGCCAGCATTATTGTAGGACACCATAATTCACCCCTCCACTTT
j_gene: TRBJ1-1; d_gene: TRBD1; v_gene: TRBV7-6; abundance: .; CDR3aa: CASSLGTENTEAFF; CDR3nt: TGTGCCAGCAGCCTTGGGACAGAGAACACTGAAGCTTTCTTT
j_gene: TRBJ2-1; d_gene: TRBD2; v_gene: TRBV2; abundance: .; CDR3aa: CASRRLAGASSYNEQFF; CDR3nt: TGTGCCAGCAGAAGACTAGCGGGGGCCAGCTCCTACAATGAGCAGTTCTTC
j_gene: TRBJ2-7; d_gene: TRBD1; v_gene: TRBV18; abundance: .; CDR3aa: CASSLGQGAGEQYF; CDR3nt: TGTGCCAGCTCGCTCGGACAGGGGGCTGGCGAGCAGTACTTC
j_gene: TRBJ1-1; d_gene: .; v_gene: TRBV21-1; abundance: .; CDR3aa: CASSKNGAEGTRGTEAFF; CDR3nt: TGTGCCAGCAGCAAAAATGGGGCGGAGGGCACTAGGGGCACTGAAGCTTTCTTT
j_gene: TRBJ1-1; d_gene: TRBD1; v_gene: TRBV5-5; abundance: once; CDR3aa: CASSFLSPDRGNTEAFF; CDR3nt: TGTGCCAGCAGCTTTTTAAGTCCTGACAGGGGGAACACTGAAGCTTTCTTT
j_gene: TRBJ2-7; d_gene: .; v_gene: TRBV5-1; abundance: .; CDR3aa: CASNVGASGVYEQYF; CDR3nt: TGCGCCAGCAATGTGGGGGCGTCCGGGGTGTACGAGCAGTACTTC
j_gene: TRBJ1-2; d_gene: .; v_gene: TRBV10-3; abundance: .; CDR3aa: CAISENLQGNYGYTF; CDR3nt: TGTGCCATCAGTGAGAACTTACAGGGTAACTATGGCTACACCTTC
j_gene: TRBJ2-6; d_gene: .; v_gene: TRBV12-5; abundance: .; CDR3aa: CASGPSGANVLTF; CDR3nt: TGTGCTAGTGGCCCCTCTGGGGCCAACGTCCTGACTTTC
j_gene: TRBJ1-2; d_gene: .; v_gene: TRBV5-1; abundance: .; CDR3aa: CASSPSGAGHGYTF; CDR3nt: TGCGCCAGCAGCCCCTCCGGGGCAGGGCATGGCTACACCTTT
j_gene: TRBJ1-1; d_gene: TRBD1; v_gene: TRBV5-1; abundance: .; CDR3aa: CASSLLGQDTEAFF; CDR3nt: TGCGCCAGCAGCCTACTAGGACAGGACACTGAAGCTTTCTTT
j_gene: TRBJ1-2; d_gene: .; v_gene: TRBV4-3; abundance: few; CDR3aa: CASSPRTGNYGYTF; CDR3nt: TGCGCCAGCAGTCCTCGGACGGGCAACTATGGCTACACCTTC
j_gene: TRBJ2-2; d_gene: .; v_gene: TRBV2; abundance: .; CDR3aa: CASSEQSTGELFF; CDR3nt: TGTGCCAGCAGTGAACAGAGCACCGGGGAGCTGTTTTTT
j_gene: TRBJ2-7; d_gene: .; v_gene: TRBV5-1; abundance: .; CDR3aa: CASSQDRDPSYEQYF; CDR3nt: TGCGCCAGCAGCCAGGACAGAGATCCCTCCTACGAGCAGTACTTC
j_gene: TRBJ2-7; d_gene: TRBD1; v_gene: TRBV6-1; abundance: .; CDR3aa: CASTQTGGIYEQYF; CDR3nt: TGTGCCAGCACGCAGACAGGGGGCATCTACGAGCAGTACTTC
j_gene: TRBJ1-3; d_gene: TRBD1; v_gene: TRBV7-2; abundance: .; CDR3aa: CASSAGTVNSGNTIYF; CDR3nt: TGTGCCAGCAGCGCCGGGACAGTTAACTCTGGAAACACCATATATTTT
j_gene: TRBJ2-1; d_gene: TRBD2; v_gene: TRBV9; abundance: once; CDR3aa: CASSVEEYGGMNEQFF; CDR3nt: TGTGCCAGCAGCGTAGAGGAGTACGGGGGGATGAATGAGCAGTTCTTC
j_gene: TRBJ2-3; d_gene: .; v_gene: TRBV6-1; abundance: .; CDR3aa: CASSEAGYSTDTQYF; CDR3nt: TGTGCCAGCAGTGAAGCTGGCTATTCCACAGATACGCAGTATTTT
j_gene: TRBJ2-7; d_gene: .; v_gene: TRBV5-1; abundance: once; CDR3aa: CASSLFDSYEQYF; CDR3nt: TGCGCCAGCAGCTTGTTTGATTCCTACGAGCAGTACTTC
j_gene: TRBJ2-1; d_gene: .; v_gene: TRBV28; abundance: .; CDR3aa: CASKRRVNEQFF; CDR3nt: TGTGCCAGCAAGCGGAGAGTTAATGAGCAGTTCTTC
j_gene: TRBJ1-1; d_gene: TRBD1; v_gene: TRBV12-5; abundance: .; CDR3aa: CASAAGGPNTEAFF; CDR3nt: TGTGCTAGTGCCGCAGGGGGACCGAACACTGAAGCTTTCTTT
j_gene: TRBJ1-1; d_gene: .; v_gene: TRBV19; abundance: .; CDR3aa: CASTPGTPTNTEAFF; CDR3nt: TGTGCCAGTACCCCAGGGACACCTACAAACACTGAAGCTTTCTTT
j_gene: TRBJ1-2; d_gene: .; v_gene: TRBV6-5; abundance: .; CDR3aa: CASSWVGQGYGYTF; CDR3nt: TGTGCCAGCAGTTGGGTCGGCCAGGGGTATGGCTACACCTTC
j_gene: TRBJ2-5; d_gene: .; v_gene: TRBV19; abundance: .; CDR3aa: CASSIGRGQTQYF; CDR3nt: TGTGCCAGTAGTATAGGGAGGGGGCAGACCCAGTACTTC
j_gene: TRBJ2-3; d_gene: TRBD2; v_gene: TRBV5-1; abundance: once; CDR3aa: CASSPGAGEGTDTQYF; CDR3nt: TGCGCCAGCAGCCCCGGGGCGGGAGAGGGCACAGATACGCAGTATTTT
j_gene: TRBJ2-3; d_gene: .; v_gene: TRBV6-1; abundance: .; CDR3aa: CASSEVRAGSDTQYF; CDR3nt: TGTGCCAGCAGTGAAGTTCGGGCGGGATCAGATACGCAGTATTTT
j_gene: TRBJ2-7; d_gene: .; v_gene: TRBV6-6; abundance: few; CDR3aa: CASKLGNYEQYF; CDR3nt: TGTGCCAGCAAACTAGGAAACTACGAGCAGTACTTC
j_gene: TRBJ2-1; d_gene: TRBD2; v_gene: TRBV5-3; abundance: .; CDR3aa: CARSTGLLNYNEQFF; CDR3nt: TGTGCCAGAAGTACGGGACTACTTAACTACAATGAGCAGTTCTTC
j_gene: TRBJ1-2; d_gene: .; v_gene: TRBV6-1; abundance: .; CDR3aa: CASSEALGYTF; CDR3nt: TGTGCCAGCAGTGAAGCCCTTGGCTACACCTTC
j_gene: TRBJ2-3; d_gene: TRBD2; v_gene: TRBV6-5; abundance: .; CDR3aa: CASSMTSGSTDTQYF; CDR3nt: TGTGCCAGCAGCATGACTAGCGGTAGCACAGATACGCAGTATTTT
j_gene: TRBJ2-1; d_gene: TRBD2; v_gene: TRBV4-1; abundance: .; CDR3aa: CASSQDPSGSFKSYNEQFF; CDR3nt: TGCGCCAGCAGCCAAGATCCGAGCGGGAGCTTCAAGTCCTACAATGAGCAGTTCTTC
j_gene: TRBJ1-6; d_gene: TRBD1; v_gene: TRBV5-4; abundance: once; CDR3aa: CASSSGTENSPLHF; CDR3nt: TGTGCCAGCAGCTCCGGGACAGAGAATTCACCCCTCCACTTT
j_gene: TRBJ2-2; d_gene: TRBD2; v_gene: TRBV11-2; abundance: .; CDR3aa: CASSLELARYFRTGELFF; CDR3nt: TGTGCCAGCAGCTTAGAACTAGCGAGGTATTTCCGGACCGGGGAGCTGTTTTTT
j_gene: TRBJ1-5; d_gene: TRBD1; v_gene: TRBV19; abundance: .; CDR3aa: CASSSWEGTGSDQPQHF; CDR3nt: TGTGCCAGTAGTAGTTGGGAGGGGACAGGGAGCGATCAGCCCCAGCATTTT
j_gene: TRBJ2-2; d_gene: .; v_gene: TRBV28; abundance: .; CDR3aa: CASSPSGLGVTGELFF; CDR3nt: TGTGCCAGCAGCCCCAGCGGGCTGGGGGTTACCGGGGAGCTGTTTTTT
j_gene: TRBJ1-2; d_gene: TRBD1; v_gene: TRBV10-3; abundance: .; CDR3aa: CAISFSTHRDRGSNYGYTF; CDR3nt: TGTGCCATCAGCTTTAGCACCCACCGGGACAGGGGGTCTAACTATGGCTACACCTTC
j_gene: TRBJ2-3; d_gene: TRBD1; v_gene: TRBV6-1; abundance: .; CDR3aa: CASPGQGSDTQYF; CDR3nt: TGTGCCAGCCCGGGACAGGGATCAGATACGCAGTATTTT
j_gene: TRBJ2-4; d_gene: .; v_gene: TRBV7-9; abundance: .; CDR3aa: CASSSWDTQAKNIQYF; CDR3nt: TGTGCCAGCAGTTCCTGGGACACTCAGGCCAAAAACATTCAGTACTTC
j_gene: TRBJ2-5; d_gene: .; v_gene: TRBV7-9; abundance: .; CDR3aa: CASSFSSVKTQYF; CDR3nt: TGTGCCAGCAGCTTTTCTAGCGTAAAGACCCAGTACTTC
j_gene: TRBJ1-5; d_gene: .; v_gene: TRBV28; abundance: .; CDR3aa: CASSLDGNQPQHF; CDR3nt: TGTGCCAGCAGTTTAGATGGCAATCAGCCCCAGCATTTT
j_gene: TRBJ2-1; d_gene: TRBD2; v_gene: TRBV5-4; abundance: .; CDR3aa: CASSDTSGRTRSYNEQFF; CDR3nt: TGTGCCAGCAGCGATACTAGCGGGAGGACCCGCTCCTACAATGAGCAGTTCTTC
j_gene: TRBJ2-6; d_gene: TRBD2; v_gene: TRBV4-2; abundance: .; CDR3aa: CASSQGHSGVSGANVLTF; CDR3nt: TGTGCCAGCAGCCAAGGCCATAGCGGGGTTTCTGGGGCCAACGTCCTGACTTTC